This is a list of T cell receptor beta chains from one sample in a study of early T cells in non-severe SARS-CoV-2 infection. In TCRdb, the 5' RACE reads were re-called with MiXCR into one record per CDR3 protein. The table has 95,000 to 100,000 distinct CDR3 sequences, around 14% seen once. Sample: whole blood. The receptors shown here come from an adult who was a healthcare worker with PCR-confirmed SARS-CoV-2 infection or an uninfected control (not recorded which). The CDR3 runs from the conserved cysteine through the conserved F or W. The D gene is left open where the match is weak. Clone size is not always given. Where it is, it says once, few, many or a class for expanded clones.

D gene	V gene	clone size	J gene	CDR3 DNA	CDR3 protein
-	TRBV11-2	-	TRBJ2-5	TGTGCCAGCAGCTTAAATGGTAGAGGACGAGGGTTTGAGACCCAGTACTTC	CASSLNGRGRGFETQYF
-	TRBV10-3	-	TRBJ1-2	TGTGCCATCAGCGGGGCCTATGGCTACACCTTC	CAISGAYGYTF
-	TRBV27	-	TRBJ2-3	TGTGCCAGCAGCCCCCTGGCTCTTTCAAGCACAGATACGCAGTATTTT	CASSPLALSSTDTQYF
-	TRBV28	-	TRBJ1-6	TGTGCCAGCAGCACCGGGGGGGGGTATTCACCCCTCCACTTT	CASSTGGGYSPLHF
TRBD1	TRBV25-1	-	TRBJ1-4	TGTGCCAGCCCTAAGGCAGGGGGGGGGAATGAAAAACTGTTTTTT	CASPKAGGGNEKLFF
-	TRBV28	many	TRBJ1-2	TGTGCCAGCAGGCCTCGACAGAACTATGGCTACACCTTC	CASRPRQNYGYTF
-	TRBV7-9	few	TRBJ2-3	TGTGCCACTACTGGGGATACGCAGTATTTT	CATTGDTQYF
TRBD1	TRBV6-4	few	TRBJ2-3	TGTGCCAGCAGTACCACAGGGGCAGATACGCAGTATTTT	CASSTTGADTQYF
-	TRBV28	-	TRBJ2-1	TGTGCCAGCAGCCCAACTCCGTCCGGCGAACAGTTCTTC	CASSPTPSGEQFF
-	TRBV9	-	TRBJ1-3	TGTGCCAGCAGCGGTGGGGGAAATGGAAACACCATATATTTT	CASSGGGNGNTIYF
TRBD2	TRBV9	many	TRBJ2-1	TGTGCCAGCAGCGTAGGCCCTAGCGGGGGGGAATACAATGAGCAGTTCTTC	CASSVGPSGGEYNEQFF
-	TRBV9	many	TRBJ2-2	TGTGCCAGCAGCGTGGGGGCCCCAGGGAGTAAGAGCACCGGGGAGCTGTTTTTT	CASSVGAPGSKSTGELFF
-	TRBV7-6	many	TRBJ1-1	TGTGCCAGCAGCTTTAGGGGGAACACTGAAGCTTTCTTT	CASSFRGNTEAFF